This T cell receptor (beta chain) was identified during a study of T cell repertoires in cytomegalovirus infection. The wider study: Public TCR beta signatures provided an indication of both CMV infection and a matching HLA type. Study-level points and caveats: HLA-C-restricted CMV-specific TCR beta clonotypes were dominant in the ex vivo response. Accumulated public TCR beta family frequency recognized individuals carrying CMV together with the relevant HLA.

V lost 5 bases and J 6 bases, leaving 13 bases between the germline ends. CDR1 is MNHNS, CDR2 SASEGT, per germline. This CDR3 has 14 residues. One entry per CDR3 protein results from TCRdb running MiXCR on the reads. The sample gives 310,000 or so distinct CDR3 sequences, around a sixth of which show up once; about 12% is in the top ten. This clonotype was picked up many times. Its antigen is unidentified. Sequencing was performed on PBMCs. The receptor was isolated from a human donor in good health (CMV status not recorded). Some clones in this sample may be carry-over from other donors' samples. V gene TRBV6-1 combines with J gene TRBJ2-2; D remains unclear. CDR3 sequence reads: CASSSGPVAGELFF. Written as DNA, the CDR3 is TGTGCCAGCAGTTCCGGCCCGGTCGCCGGGGAGCTGTTTTTT.